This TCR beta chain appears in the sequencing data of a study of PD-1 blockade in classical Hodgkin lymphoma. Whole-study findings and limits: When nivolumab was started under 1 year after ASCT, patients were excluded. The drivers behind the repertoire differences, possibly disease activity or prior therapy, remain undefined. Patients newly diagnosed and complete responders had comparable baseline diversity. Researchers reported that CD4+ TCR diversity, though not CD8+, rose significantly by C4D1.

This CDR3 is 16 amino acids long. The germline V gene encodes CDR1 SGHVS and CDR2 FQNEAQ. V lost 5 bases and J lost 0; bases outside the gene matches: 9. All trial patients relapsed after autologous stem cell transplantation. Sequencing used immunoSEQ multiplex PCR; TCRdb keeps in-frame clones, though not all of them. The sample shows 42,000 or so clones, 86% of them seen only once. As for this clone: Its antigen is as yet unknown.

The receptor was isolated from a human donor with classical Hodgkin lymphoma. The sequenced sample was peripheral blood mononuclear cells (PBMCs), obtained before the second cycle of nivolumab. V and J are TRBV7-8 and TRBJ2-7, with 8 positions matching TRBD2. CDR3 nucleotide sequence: TGTGCCAGCAGCCCGACACTAGCGGCCCCCTCCTACGAGCAGTACTTC. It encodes CASSPTLAAPSYEQYF.